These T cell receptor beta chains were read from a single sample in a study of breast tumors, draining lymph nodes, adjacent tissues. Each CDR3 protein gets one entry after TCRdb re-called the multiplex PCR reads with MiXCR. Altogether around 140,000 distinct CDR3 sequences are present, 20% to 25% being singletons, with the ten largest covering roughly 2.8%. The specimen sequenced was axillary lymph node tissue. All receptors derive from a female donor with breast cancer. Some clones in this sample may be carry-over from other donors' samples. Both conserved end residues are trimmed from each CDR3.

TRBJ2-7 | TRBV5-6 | ASSWGWRGGTYEQY
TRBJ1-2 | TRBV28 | ASSLGFGYGYT
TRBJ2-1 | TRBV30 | AWRSGRAFNEQF
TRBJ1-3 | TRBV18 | ASSPVGSSSSGNTIY
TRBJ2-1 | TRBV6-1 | ASSAPGQGMYNEQF
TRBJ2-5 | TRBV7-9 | ASSSNSAGGTKETQY
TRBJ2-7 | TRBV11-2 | ASSGRTSGSYEQY
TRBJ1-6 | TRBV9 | ASSPDRDNSPLH
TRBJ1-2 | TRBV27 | ASSADGYGYT
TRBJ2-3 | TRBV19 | ASSIDAEGDTQY
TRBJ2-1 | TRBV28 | ASILGAGTSGKDGQF
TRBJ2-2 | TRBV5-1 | ASSLPPWLAGGTGELF
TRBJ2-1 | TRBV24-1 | ATGSSGRATDEQF
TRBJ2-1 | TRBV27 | ASSGTSGSSVVYNEQF
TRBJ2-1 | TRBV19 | ASSSSGGSYNEQF
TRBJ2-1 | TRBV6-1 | ASSETRASGGNEQF
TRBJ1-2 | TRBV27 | ASSFVQGGGYT
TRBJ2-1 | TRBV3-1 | ASSQGAAHNEQF
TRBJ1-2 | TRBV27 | AGSLTGDYGYT
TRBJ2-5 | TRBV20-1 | SARASGQETQY
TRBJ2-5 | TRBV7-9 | ASSPNGGSQETQY
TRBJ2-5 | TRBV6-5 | ASSGTSGRYETQY
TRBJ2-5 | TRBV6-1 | ASRERGQGTIRETQY
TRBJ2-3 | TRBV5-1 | ASSLAHTDTQY
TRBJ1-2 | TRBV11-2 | ASSLDRLANYGYT
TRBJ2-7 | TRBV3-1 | ASSQDRVGFKQY
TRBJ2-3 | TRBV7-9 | ASSRATSGADTQY
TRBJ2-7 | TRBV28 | ASSLSIGPRY
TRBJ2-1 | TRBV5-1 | ASNRGSSSYNEQF
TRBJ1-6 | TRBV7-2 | ASSGGGSSYNSPLH
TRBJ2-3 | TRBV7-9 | ASSPGPGQGAQDTQY
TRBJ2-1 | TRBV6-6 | ASRGTSGKYNEQF
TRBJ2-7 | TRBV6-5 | ASSLNRGREQY